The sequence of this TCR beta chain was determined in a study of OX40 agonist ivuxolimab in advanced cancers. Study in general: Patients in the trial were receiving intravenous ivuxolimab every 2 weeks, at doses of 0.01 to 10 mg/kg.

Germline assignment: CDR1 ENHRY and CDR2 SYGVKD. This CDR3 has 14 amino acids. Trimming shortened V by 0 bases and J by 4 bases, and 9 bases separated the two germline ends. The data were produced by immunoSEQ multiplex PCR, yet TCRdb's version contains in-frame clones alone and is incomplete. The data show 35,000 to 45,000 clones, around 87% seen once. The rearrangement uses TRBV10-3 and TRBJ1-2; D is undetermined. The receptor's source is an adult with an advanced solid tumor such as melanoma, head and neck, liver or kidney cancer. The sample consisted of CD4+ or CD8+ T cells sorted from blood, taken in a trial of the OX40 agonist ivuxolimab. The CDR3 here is CAISESIGIYGYTF. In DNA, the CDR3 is TGTGCCATCAGTGAGTCGATAGGGATCTATGGCTACACCTTC.